This T cell receptor beta chain is from a study of vaccination effects on CD4 cells after COVID-19. Here immunoSEQ multiplex PCR was the method, and the copy in TCRdb shows in-frame clones only, minus some. The table has roughly 70,000 clones, less than 80% seen once. This clone was seen only a few times. Its antigen is not known. Germline values: CDR1 SNHLY, CDR2 FYNNEI. V lost 6 bases and J lost 4, with 10 bases in between. The CDR3 runs 14 residues. Sequencing in the ViraFEST assay came after antigen-specific CD4+ T cells had been expanded with viral peptide pools, which were used to stimulate PBMC. Isolation of CD4+ T cells took place after approximately 10 days of culture. Everyone in the study got two shots of either the BNT162b2 or mRNA-1273 vaccine.

This sample comprised CD4+ T cells from PBMCs cultured with HCoV-OC43 spike peptides, obtained after COVID-19 vaccination. Subset: HCoV-OC43 spike overlapping peptide pool stimulation. This receptor was obtained from a human donor who received a COVID-19 vaccine. This chain joins TRBV2 and TRBJ2-6; D is ambiguous. CDR3 in amino acids: CASSLEGGANVLTF. DNA for the CDR3: TGTGCCAGCAGCCTTGAAGGCGGGGCCAACGTCCTGACTTTC.